This T cell receptor (beta chain) appears in the sequencing data of a study of early stage breast cancer tumors. Study details: ER+/PR+/HER2- status applied to about 70% of the 16 invasive breast tumors.

The sample holds a few counts of this clone. Its antigen is still unknown. General study findings and limits: Most shared enriched TCRB sequences were commonly generated ones. Tumor and normal breast were distinguished via blood comparison in most of the 16 patients.

Profiling relied on immunoSEQ multiplex PCR, and the TCRdb table lists in-frame clones only, not all of them. The sample yields about 19,000 clones, over 70% seen once. Sequenced input: blood. The clonotype comes from a person between 70 and 80 years old with breast cancer.

The CDR3 DNA sequence: TGTGCCAGCAGCTTAATCGGGTCACCCCTCCACTTT. Its translation is CASSLIGSPLHF. V is TRBV7-9 and J is TRBJ1-6; D is ambiguous. Trimming removed 2 bases at V and 10 bases at J, with 6 bases between. Germline lookup yields CDR1 SEHNR and CDR2 FQNEAQ (reference sequence). This CDR3 region has 12 residues. The full variable domain, rest sourced from reference TRBV7-9 and TRBJ1-6, is DTGVSQNPRHKITKRGQNVTFRCDPISEHNRLYWYRQTLGQGPEFLTYFQNEAQLEKSRLLSDRFSAERPKGSFSTLEIQRTEQGDSAMYLCASSLIGSPLHFGNGTRLTVT.